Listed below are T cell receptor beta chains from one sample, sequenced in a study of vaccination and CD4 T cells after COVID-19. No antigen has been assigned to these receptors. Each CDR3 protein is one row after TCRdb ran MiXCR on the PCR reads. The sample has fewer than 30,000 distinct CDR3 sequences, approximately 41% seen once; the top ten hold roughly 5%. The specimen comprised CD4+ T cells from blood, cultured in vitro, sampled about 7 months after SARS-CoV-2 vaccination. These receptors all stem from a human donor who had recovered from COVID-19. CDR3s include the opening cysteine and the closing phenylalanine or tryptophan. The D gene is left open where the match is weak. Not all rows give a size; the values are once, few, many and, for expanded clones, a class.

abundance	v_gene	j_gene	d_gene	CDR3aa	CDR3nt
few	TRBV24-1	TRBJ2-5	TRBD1	CATSDNGQGQETQYF	TGTGCCACCAGTGACAATGGACAGGGACAAGAGACCCAGTACTTC
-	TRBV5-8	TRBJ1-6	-	CASSPGGPSLHF	TGTGCCAGCAGCCCTGGAGGCCCTTCCCTCCACTTT
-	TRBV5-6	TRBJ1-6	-	CASSRGSGGVSNSPLHF	TGTGCCAGCAGCCGGGGGTCCGGGGGGGTCTCGAATTCACCCCTCCACTTT
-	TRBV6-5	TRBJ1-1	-	CASSWIGANTEAFF	TGTGCCAGCAGTTGGATAGGGGCGAACACTGAAGCTTTCTTT
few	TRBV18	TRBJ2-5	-	CASSRDQETQYF	TGTGCCAGCTCACGTGACCAAGAGACCCAGTACTTC
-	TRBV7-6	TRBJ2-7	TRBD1	CASSTRQGGEQYF	TGTGCCAGCAGCACGCGACAGGGGGGAGAGCAGTACTTC
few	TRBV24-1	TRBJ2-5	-	CATSKGGRETQYF	TGTGCCACCAGTAAAGGGGGGAGGGAGACCCAGTACTTC
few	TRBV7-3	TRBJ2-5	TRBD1	CASSQGQGSETQYF	TGTGCCAGCAGCCAGGGACAGGGCTCGGAGACCCAGTACTTC
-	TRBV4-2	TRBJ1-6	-	CASSQGEDSPLHF	TGTGCCAGCAGCCAAGGGGAGGATTCACCCCTCCACTTT
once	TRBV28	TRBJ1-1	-	CASFRVGGEAFF	TGTGCCAGCTTCCGGGTGGGAGGGGAAGCTTTCTTT
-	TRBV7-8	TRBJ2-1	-	CASSPQPRTALGFF	TGTGCCAGCAGCCCACAACCGCGGACTGCATTAGGGTTCTTC
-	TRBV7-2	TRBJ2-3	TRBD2	CASSRSSGTTDTQYF	TGTGCCAGCAGCCGTTCTAGCGGGACCACAGATACGCAGTATTTT
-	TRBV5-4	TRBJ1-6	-	CASSLEQGSPLHF	TGTGCCAGCAGCTTGGAACAGGGTTCACCCCTCCACTTT